This entry concerns a single TCR beta chain. Its specificity is not known. The germline CDR1 and CDR2 sequences are MNHEY and SMNVEV (reference sequence). CDR3 length: 12 residues. Trimming removed 7 bases from V and 8 bases from J; junction bases left unmatched: 5. It was with 60 Vbeta and 13 Jbeta primers that the PCR ran. The table came from immunoSEQ multiplex PCR; TCRdb's copy has only in-frame clones and leaves some out. The sample lists about 200,000 clones, 82% seen once, with roughly 0.1% in the top ten. This sample is drawn from a study of cytomegalovirus exposure and HLA in healthy donors. Study outcomes and limitations: Altogether, 150 to 200 TCR beta chains were recorded as cytomegalovirus-associated.

The V call is TRBV27, the J call TRBJ1-2; 9 bases are a match to TRBD1. Sequenced material: PBMCs. The sequence was collected from a boy aged 2 to 9 in good health and CMV-seronegative. The CDR3 DNA is TGTGCCAGCACGTGGGACAGGGAAGGCTACACCTTC. This encodes CASTWDREGYTF.